A single sample gave rise to the 14 T cell receptor beta chains below, sequenced in a study of shared clonotypes between healthy human individuals. TCRdb's table, derived via immunoSEQ multiplex PCR, lists solely in-frame clones and lacks some. The sample lists 2 million to 3 million clones; 93% were seen once. Sequenced material: naive CD4+ T cells from PBMCs. Stated subset: CD45RA+ positively selected. The origin of the receptors is a man between 18 and 29 years old in good health. Some clones in this sample may be carry-over from other donors' samples.

This clone was counted once. V is TRBV5-5 and J is TRBJ2-2; no reliable D call. The germline V gene encodes CDR1 SGHKS and CDR2 YYEKEE (reference sequence). V was trimmed by 0 bases and J by 2 bases, leaving 11 bases between them. CDR3 length: 16 amino acids. This chain's CDR3 is CASSLVQVINTGELFF. In nucleotides, the CDR3 is TGTGCCAGCAGCTTGGTTCAGGTTATTAACACCGGGGAGCTGTTTTTT.

Concerning this clone: At the DNA level, this CDR3 is encoded by other sequences in the same sample as well. The CDR3 region is CASSLEARDYEQYF. The CDR3 nucleotides are TGTGCCAGCAGCTTGGAGGCCAGGGATTACGAGCAGTACTTC. The rearrangement links TRBV5-4 to TRBJ2-7; a possible D gene is TRBD1 (5 bases). The CDR3 length is 14 residues. V lost 0 bases to trimming and J lost 4 bases, with 11 bases between them. Germline-derived CDR1 and CDR2 are SGHNT and YYREEE (reference sequence).

The rearrangement uses TRBV28 and TRBJ1-2; D unresolved. The CDR3 extends over 13 amino acids. V dropped 7 bases and J dropped 0 bases, with 9 bases sitting between them. Germline V gives CDR1 MDHEN, CDR2 SYDVKM. CDR3 nucleotides: TGTGCCAGCAACACCGTCACTAACTATGGCTACACCTTC. It yields the protein CASNTVTNYGYTF.

The V gene is TRBV5-1, the J gene TRBJ1-3, with 8 bases lining up with TRBD1. The CDR3 is 16 amino acids. With V trimmed by 3 bases and J by 0 bases, 5 bases remained unmatched. Germline loops: CDR1 SGHRS, CDR2 YFSETQ. In DNA form, the CDR3 reads TGCGCCAGCAGCTCGAACGACAGGGGCTCTGGAAACACCATATATTTT. Translated: CASSSNDRGSGNTIYF.

In this sample, this clone turned up once. The chain uses TRBV18 and TRBJ2-1; D is tentatively TRBD1 or TRBD2 (6 bases each). Trimming stripped 3 bases from V and 2 bases from J, with 11 bases between. This CDR3 region has 15 residues. Germline CDR1 KGHSH, CDR2 LQKENI. CDR3 amino acids: CASSPWRGAYNEQFF. The CDR3 DNA reads TGTGCCAGCTCACCGTGGAGGGGGGCCTACAATGAGCAGTTCTTC.

The chain couples TRBV28 to TRBJ1-2, with a tentative D call TRBD1 (5 bases). The V gene lost 5 bases and the J gene lost 7 bases, with 14 bases spanning the gap. This CDR3 is built from 13 residues. The germline CDR1 and CDR2 sequences are MDHEN and SYDVKM. CDR3 in amino acids: CASSSQRGGGYTF. In DNA form, the CDR3 reads TGTGCCAGCAGTAGTCAGAGGGGTGGTGGCTACACCTTC.

The gene calls are TRBV19 and TRBJ1-4; D call uncertain. Trimming removed 5 bases at V and 1 base at J, with 8 bases between. The CDR3 totals 14 residues. Germline V gives CDR1 LNHDA, CDR2 SQIVND (reference sequence). CDR3 amino acids: CASSGWGTNEKLFF. The CDR3 nucleotides are TGTGCCAGTAGTGGCTGGGGAACTAATGAAAAACTGTTTTTT.

This clone was observed a few times. The chain joins TRBV30 to TRBJ1-1; the D gene is possibly TRBD1 (5 bases). The CDR3 length is 12 residues. In germline, CDR1 is GTSNPN, CDR2 SVGIG (reference sequence). V shed 3 bases and J shed 3 bases, with 8 bases lying between them. The CDR3 nucleotides read TGTGCCTGGAGCCAGGGCTACACTGAAGCTTTCTTT. Its protein product is CAWSQGYTEAFF.

As for this clone: This sample includes further DNA sequences coding for the same CDR3. This chain links TRBV28 with TRBJ2-5; maybe TRBD1 (5 bases). The CDR3 sequence is 14 residues long. The germline V and J ends were trimmed by 5 bases and 1 base, with 11 bases remaining between them. The germline gives CDR1 MDHEN, CDR2 SYDVKM. CDR3 DNA sequence: TGTGCCAGCAGTCCAGCAGGGTCCCAAGAGACCCAGTACTTC. This translates into CASSPAGSQETQYF.

A note on this clone: A junction end diverges from the germline sequence, so it may reflect a read error. The chain joins TRBV5-4 to TRBJ2-1; 11 bases align to TRBD2. Germline lookup yields CDR1 SGHNT and CDR2 YYREEE (reference sequence). This CDR3 comprises 16 residues. The CDR3 region has the DNA TGTGCCAGCAGCCCCACTAGCGGGAGAGCCTACAGTGAGCAGTTCTTC. It specifies CASSPTSGRAYSEQFF.

The chain links TRBV2 to TRBJ1-1; 10 bases are a match to TRBD1. The trim removed 6 bases at V and 10 bases at J, leaving 2 bases unmatched. The CDR3 contains 11 residues. Germline V gene data show CDR1 as SNHLY and CDR2 as FYNNEI. The CDR3 is CASSGTGVAFF. Written as DNA, the CDR3 is TGTGCCAGCAGCGGGACAGGGGTAGCTTTCTTT.

The chain employs TRBV2 and TRBJ1-2, with a tentative D call TRBD1 (5 bases). Trimming took 4 bases from V and 10 from J, leaving 10 bases between them. The CDR3 is 11 amino acids. Germline CDR1 is SNHLY and CDR2 is FYNNEI. The CDR3: CASSGPGFYTF. In DNA form, the CDR3 reads TGTGCCAGCAGTGGCCCAGGGTTCTACACCTTC.

The chain joins TRBV6-6 to TRBJ2-2, with no clear D. There are 12 residues in the CDR3. The V gene's germline CDR1 is MNHNY and CDR2 SVGAGI (reference sequence). The V end lost 6 bases, the J end lost 6 bases, and 8 bases lay between the germline ends. CDR3 in amino acids: CASSTRPGELFF. As DNA, the CDR3 is TGTGCCAGCAGCACCCGTCCCGGGGAGCTGTTTTTT.

This chain uses TRBV6-6 with TRBJ1-4; possible D gene TRBD1, 6 bases. V was pared by 6 bases and J by 7 bases, with 15 bases between. The CDR3 contains 14 residues. Germline V gene lookup returns CDR1 MNHNY and CDR2 SVGAGI (reference sequence). The CDR3 reads CASSNRGRGEKLFF. CDR3 in DNA: TGTGCCAGCAGCAACCGGGGGCGCGGTGAAAAACTGTTTTTT.